The T cell receptor (beta chain) described here comes from a study of cytomegalovirus exposure and HLA in healthy donors. Germline CDR1 MNHEY, CDR2 SVGAGI. The CDR3 spans 14 residues. V lost 6 bases and J 0 bases, leaving 11 bases between the germline ends. With 60 Vbeta and 13 Jbeta primers, the PCR was carried out. The table came from immunoSEQ multiplex PCR; TCRdb's copy has only in-frame clones and leaves some out. The table includes about 190,000 clones, 75% to 85% detected once. Donors were nominally healthy when sampled, though unrecorded immune exposures were likely. The source is a woman aged 18-29 years in good health and CMV-seronegative. The rearrangement uses TRBV6-5 and TRBJ1-1, with TRBD1 as a possible D gene (5 bases). The sequenced sample was PBMCs. In DNA form, the CDR3 reads TGTGCCAGCAGGGTAGGGGTTATGAACACTGAAGCTTTCTTT. Translation: CASRVGVMNTEAFF.